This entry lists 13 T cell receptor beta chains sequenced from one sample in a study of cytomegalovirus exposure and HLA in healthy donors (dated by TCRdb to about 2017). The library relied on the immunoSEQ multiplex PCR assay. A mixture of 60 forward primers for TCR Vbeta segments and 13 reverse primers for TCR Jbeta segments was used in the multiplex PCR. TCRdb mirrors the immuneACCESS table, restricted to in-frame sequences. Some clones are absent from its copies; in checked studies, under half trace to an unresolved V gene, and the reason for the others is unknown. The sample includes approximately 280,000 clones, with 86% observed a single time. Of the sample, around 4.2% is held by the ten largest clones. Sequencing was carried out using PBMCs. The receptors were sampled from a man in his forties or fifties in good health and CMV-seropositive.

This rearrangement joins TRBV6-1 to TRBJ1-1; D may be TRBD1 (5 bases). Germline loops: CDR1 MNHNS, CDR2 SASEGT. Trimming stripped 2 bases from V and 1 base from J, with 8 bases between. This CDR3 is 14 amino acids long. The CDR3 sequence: CASSESRANTEAFF. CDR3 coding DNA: TGTGCCAGCAGTGAATCCAGGGCGAACACTGAAGCTTTCTTT.

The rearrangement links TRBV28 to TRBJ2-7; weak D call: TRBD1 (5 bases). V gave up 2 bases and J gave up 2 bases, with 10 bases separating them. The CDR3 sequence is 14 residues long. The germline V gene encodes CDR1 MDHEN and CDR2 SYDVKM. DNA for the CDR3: TGTGCCAGCAGTTTACTCAGGGTTCCCTACGAGCAGTACTTC. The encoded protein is CASSLLRVPYEQYF.

In DNA, the CDR3 is TGTGCCAGCAGTTTGGGCAGCACTAACACTGAAGCTTTCTTT. It is translated as CASSLGSTNTEAFF. The chain recombines TRBV28 with TRBJ1-1; D remains ambiguous. Trimming stripped 3 bases from V and 2 bases from J, with 10 bases between. The CDR3 extends over 14 amino acids. CDR1 MDHEN and CDR2 SYDVKM come from the germline V gene.

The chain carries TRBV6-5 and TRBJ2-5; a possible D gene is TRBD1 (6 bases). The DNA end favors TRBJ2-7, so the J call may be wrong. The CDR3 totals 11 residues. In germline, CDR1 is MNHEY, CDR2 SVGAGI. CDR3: CASSRGLEQYF. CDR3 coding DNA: TGTGCCAGCAGCAGGGGCCTCGAGCAGTACTTC.

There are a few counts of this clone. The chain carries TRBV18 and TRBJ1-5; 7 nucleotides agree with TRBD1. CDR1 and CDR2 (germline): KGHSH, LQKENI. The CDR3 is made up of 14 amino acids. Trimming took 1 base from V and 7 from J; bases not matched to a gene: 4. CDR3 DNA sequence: TGTGCCAGCTCACCACGACAGGGAAGCCAGCCCCAGCATTTT. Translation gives CASSPRQGSQPQHF.

The DNA of the CDR3 is TGTGCCAGAAGTGAGACAGGGGGATTCTACGAGCAGTACTTC. Its translation is CARSETGGFYEQYF. The rearrangement links TRBV5-3 to TRBJ2-7, with 9 bases matching TRBD1. TRBV5-3 is an ORF; its function is uncertain. Trimming took 5 bases from V and 3 from J; bases not matched to a gene: 6. The CDR3 has 14 amino acids.

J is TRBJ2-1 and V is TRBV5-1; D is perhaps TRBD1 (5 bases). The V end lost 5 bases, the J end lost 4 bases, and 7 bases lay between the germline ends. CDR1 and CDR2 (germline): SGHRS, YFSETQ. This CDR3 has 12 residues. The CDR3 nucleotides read TGCGCCAGCAGTTCAGGGTACAATGAGCAGTTCTTC. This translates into CASSSGYNEQFF.

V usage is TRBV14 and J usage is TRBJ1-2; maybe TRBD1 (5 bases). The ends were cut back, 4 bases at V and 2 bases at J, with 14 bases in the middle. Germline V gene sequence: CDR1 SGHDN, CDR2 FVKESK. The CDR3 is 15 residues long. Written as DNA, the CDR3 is TGTGCCAGCAGCCCCCACCGGGGGTCAAACTATGGCTACACCTTC. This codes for CASSPHRGSNYGYTF.

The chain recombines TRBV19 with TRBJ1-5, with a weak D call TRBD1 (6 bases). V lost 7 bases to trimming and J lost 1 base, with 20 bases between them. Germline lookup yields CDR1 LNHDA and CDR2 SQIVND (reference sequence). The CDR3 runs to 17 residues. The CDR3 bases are TGTGCCAGTAATAATGAGTGGGGGCTTTTAAGCAATCAGCCCCAGCATTTT. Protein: CASNNEWGLLSNQPQHF.

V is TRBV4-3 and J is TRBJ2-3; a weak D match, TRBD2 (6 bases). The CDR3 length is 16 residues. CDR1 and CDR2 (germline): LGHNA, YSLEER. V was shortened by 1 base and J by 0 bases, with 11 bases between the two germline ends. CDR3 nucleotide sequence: TGCGCCAGCAGCCAAGTACTAGCCTTTAGCACAGATACGCAGTATTTT. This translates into CASSQVLAFSTDTQYF.

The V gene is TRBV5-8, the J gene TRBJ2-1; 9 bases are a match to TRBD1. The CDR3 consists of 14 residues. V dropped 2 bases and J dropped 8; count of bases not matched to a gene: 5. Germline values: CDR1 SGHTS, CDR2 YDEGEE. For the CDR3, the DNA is TGTGCCAGCAGCTTACAGGGGGCGGTCGATGAGCAGTTCTTC. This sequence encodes CASSLQGAVDEQFF.

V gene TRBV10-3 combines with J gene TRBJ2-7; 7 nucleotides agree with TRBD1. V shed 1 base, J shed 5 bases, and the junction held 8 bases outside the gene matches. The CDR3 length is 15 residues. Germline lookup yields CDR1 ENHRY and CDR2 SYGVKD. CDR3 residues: CAISEYVTGSNEQYF. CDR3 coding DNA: TGTGCCATCAGTGAGTATGTGACAGGGAGTAACGAGCAGTACTTC.

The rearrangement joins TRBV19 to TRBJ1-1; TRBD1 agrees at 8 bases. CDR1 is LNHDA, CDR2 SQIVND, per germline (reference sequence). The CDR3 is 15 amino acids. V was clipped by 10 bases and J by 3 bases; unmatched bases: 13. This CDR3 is CATRPGGAPDTEAFF. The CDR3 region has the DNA TGTGCCACCCGCCCAGGGGGCGCCCCGGACACTGAAGCTTTCTTT.